Each of the 21 T cell receptor beta chains below was sequenced from the same sample in a study of cytomegalovirus exposure and HLA in healthy donors. The primer mix had 60 Vbeta and 13 Jbeta primers. Sequencing was performed with immunoSEQ multiplex PCR; in TCRdb, only in-frame clones are kept and a portion is missing. The data show about 180,000 clones, about 80% seen once. Sequencing was performed on PBMCs. Every receptor here comes from a woman in her forties or fifties in good health and CMV-seronegative.

V is TRBV27 and J is TRBJ2-1, with 8 bases aligning to TRBD1. Germline loops: CDR1 MNHEY, CDR2 SMNVEV (reference sequence). The CDR3 has 14 residues. V shed 5 bases, J shed 4 bases, and the junction held 4 bases outside the gene matches. The DNA of the CDR3 is TGTGCCAGCAGTGGACAGGGTAGATACAATGAGCAGTTCTTC. Translation gives CASSGQGRYNEQFF.

The V and J genes are TRBV7-9 and TRBJ1-2; D remains ambiguous. The CDR3 length is 10 residues. The V end was cut by 4 bases, the J end by 8 bases, with 5 bases between. Germline loops: CDR1 SEHNR, CDR2 FQNEAQ (reference sequence). CDR3 protein: CASSSVGYTF. In nucleotides, the CDR3 is TGTGCCAGCAGCTCGGTGGGCTACACCTTC.

This chain connects TRBV4-3 to TRBJ2-3; TRBD1 agrees at 8 bases. The CDR3 extends over 18 amino acids. Trimming took 1 base from V and 3 from J; bases not matched to a gene: 12. The germline CDR1 and CDR2 sequences are LGHNA and YSLEER. This CDR3 reads CASSQAQGANFGTDTQYF. The CDR3 region has the DNA TGCGCCAGCAGCCAAGCCCAGGGGGCTAATTTTGGTACAGATACGCAGTATTTT.

The V and J genes are TRBV5-4 and TRBJ2-7, with D possibly being TRBD1 (6 bases). CDR1 and CDR2 from the germline V gene are SGHNT and YYREEE (reference sequence). The germline V and J ends were trimmed by 3 bases and 5 bases, with 12 bases remaining between them. CDR3 length: 13 amino acids. CDR3 protein: CASSSQGLDEQYF. CDR3 DNA: TGTGCCAGCAGCTCCCAGGGGTTGGACGAGCAGTACTTC.

The chain carries TRBV2 and TRBJ2-3, with 7 bases fitting TRBD2. With 5 bases clipped from V and 1 base from J, the junction kept 3 bases outside the gene matches. Germline assignment: CDR1 SNHLY and CDR2 FYNNEI. The CDR3 runs to 14 residues. CDR3 coding DNA: TGTGCCAGCAGTATAAGCGGGGGCACAGATACGCAGTATTTT. It translates to CASSISGGTDTQYF.

CDR3 region: CASSEQRELVDTQYF. CDR3 DNA sequence: TGTGCCAGCAGTGAACAGCGGGAATTGGTAGATACGCAGTATTTT. The chain combines TRBV25-1 with TRBJ2-3; 7 nucleotides match TRBD2. Looked up from germline, CDR1 is MGHDK and CDR2 is SYGVNS. CDR3 length: 15 residues. V was clipped by 2 bases and J by 5 bases; unmatched bases: 7.

V is TRBV7-3 and J is TRBJ1-1; weak D call: TRBD1 (6 bases). CDR1 and CDR2 from the germline V gene are SGHTA and FQGTGA. Deletions cut 4 bases from V and 2 bases from J, with 8 bases between. This CDR3 contains 13 residues. The CDR3 DNA sequence: TGTGCCAGCAGCTGGGGGCGTAACACTGAAGCTTTCTTT. Its protein product is CASSWGRNTEAFF.

The chain couples TRBV7-9 to TRBJ2-7, with 8 bases aligning to TRBD2. The CDR3 is 15 residues long. CDR1 is SEHNR and CDR2 is FQNEAQ in the germline V gene (reference sequence). V was pared by 5 bases and J by 7 bases, with 13 bases of the junction left unmatched. The CDR3 spells CASSPPSSGLTEQYF. The CDR3 region has the DNA TGTGCCAGCAGCCCCCCGTCTAGCGGGTTAACGGAGCAGTACTTC. Supplemented by reference TRBV7-9 and TRBJ2-7, the full variable domain reads DTGVSQNPRHKITKRGQNVTFRCDPISEHNRLYWYRQTLGQGPEFLTYFQNEAQLEKSRLLSDRFSAERPKGSFSTLEIQRTEQGDSAMYLCASSPPSSGLTEQYFGPGTRLTVT.

The J gene is TRBJ2-1, the V gene TRBV4-1; D uncertain. The germline gives CDR1 MGHRA, CDR2 YSYEKL. The V end was cut by 3 bases, the J end by 6 bases, with 6 bases between. The CDR3 is 12 residues long. The CDR3 spells CASSHSGNEQFF. DNA for the CDR3: TGCGCCAGCAGCCACTCGGGCAATGAGCAGTTCTTC.

This sequence joins TRBV10-1 and TRBJ1-1; a possible D gene is TRBD1 (5 bases). Germline CDR1 WNHNN, CDR2 SYGVQD (reference sequence). The CDR3 runs 14 residues. Trimming shortened V by 3 bases and J by 9 bases, and 17 bases separated the two germline ends. CDR3 nucleotide sequence: TGCGCCAGCAGTGACGATGGAATGGGGCTAAAAGCTTTCTTT. It yields the protein CASSDDGMGLKAFF.

The V call is TRBV28, the J call TRBJ2-2; D gene uncertain. Per the germline V gene, CDR1 is MDHEN and CDR2 is SYDVKM. CDR3 size: 11 residues. The germline V and J ends were trimmed by 6 bases and 7 bases, with 6 bases remaining between them. The CDR3 here is CASSQNGELFF. The CDR3 DNA reads as TGTGCCAGCAGCCAGAACGGGGAGCTGTTTTTT.

CDR3 sequence: CATRAGGTDTQYF. The CDR3 region has the DNA TGTGCCACCCGAGCGGGAGGCACAGATACGCAGTATTTT. The genes are TRBV19 and TRBJ2-3; 8 bases line up with TRBD2. This CDR3 has 13 residues. Germline loops: CDR1 LNHDA, CDR2 SQIVND (reference sequence). The ends lost 10 bases at V and 1 base at J; junction bases unmatched: 4.

The chain links TRBV2 to TRBJ1-4; tentatively, D is TRBD1 (6 bases). V lost 4 bases to trimming and J lost 0 bases, with 12 bases between them. Germline-derived CDR1 and CDR2 are SNHLY and FYNNEI. There are 16 residues in the CDR3. The CDR3 nucleotides are TGTGCCAGCAGTGGGACAGTTCAGCCAACTAATGAAAAACTGTTTTTT. Translation gives CASSGTVQPTNEKLFF. Variable domain in full (rest from reference TRBV2 and TRBJ1-4): EPEVTQTPSHQVTQMGQEVILRCVPISNHLYFYWYRQILGQKVEFLVSFYNNEISEKSEIFDDQFSVERPDGSNFTLKIRSTKLEDSAMYFCASSGTVQPTNEKLFFGSGTQLSVL.

V gene TRBV5-6 combines with J gene TRBJ2-5; a weak D match, TRBD2 (5 bases). Trimming cost V 4 bases and J 5 bases, with 15 bases left between them. This CDR3 contains 14 residues. Germline V gene data show CDR1 as SGHDT and CDR2 as YYEEEE. For the CDR3, the DNA is TGTGCCAGCAGCGCGGCCCCATGGAGGGAGACCCAGTACTTC. Translation: CASSAAPWRETQYF.

V and J are TRBV11-2 and TRBJ2-3, with 8 bases that match TRBD1. CDR1 SGHAT and CDR2 FQNNGV come from the germline V gene. The CDR3 runs 17 residues. J was trimmed by 5 bases and V by 3 bases; bases with no gene match: 13. DNA of the CDR3: TGTGCCAGCAGCTTTACCAGGGGGCGGTTGTATGGAGATACGCAGTATTTT. The encoded protein is CASSFTRGRLYGDTQYF.

This clone was observed once. The chain couples TRBV28 to TRBJ1-5; 7 nucleotides align to TRBD1. With 5 bases clipped from V and 4 bases from J, the junction kept 5 bases outside the gene matches. The CDR3 sequence is 14 residues long. Germline lookup yields CDR1 MDHEN and CDR2 SYDVKM. This CDR3 is CASSLQGQNQPQHF. CDR3 sequence (DNA): TGTGCCAGCAGTCTACAGGGGCAAAATCAGCCCCAGCATTTT.

V usage is TRBV30 and J usage is TRBJ2-3, with 8 bases aligning to TRBD2. The J segment lost 8 bases and the V segment lost 0 bases, leaving 4 bases of the junction unmatched. The CDR3 contains 13 residues. Germline V lookup: CDR1 GTSNPN, CDR2 SVGIG (reference sequence). DNA for the CDR3: TGTGCCTGGAGTGTCGGCGGGACTAGTACGCAGTATTTT. Protein sequence: CAWSVGGTSTQYF.

The V gene is TRBV11-1, the J gene TRBJ2-7, with D possibly being TRBD1 (7 bases). The CDR3 extends over 15 amino acids. V was cut by 8 bases and J by 0 bases, with 17 bases left in between. CDR1 and CDR2 (germline): SGHAT, FQDESV (reference sequence). CDR3 coding DNA: TGTGCCAGCGGGTACCAGGGGGGTGGCTCCTACGAGCAGTACTTC. This codes for CASGYQGGGSYEQYF.

The chain is built from TRBV2 and TRBJ2-1, with a tentative D call TRBD1 (6 bases). Germline V gene sequence: CDR1 SNHLY, CDR2 FYNNEI. The CDR3 runs to 13 residues. V was cut by 10 bases and J by 11 bases, with 21 bases left in between. CDR3 DNA sequence: TGTGCCACCCAAATTCCCTCTCAGGGGAAGCAGTTCTTC. Amino acid sequence: CATQIPSQGKQFF.

This clone was detected only once. The V and J genes are TRBV5-4 and TRBJ1-1; 10 nucleotides line up with TRBD1. The CDR3 sequence is 16 residues long. Unmatched junction bases numbered 6, after V lost 3 bases and J lost 1 base. Germline-derived CDR1 and CDR2 are SGHNT and YYREEE (reference sequence). The CDR3 sequence: CASSYPGTGENTEAFF. The CDR3 DNA follows: TGTGCCAGCAGCTACCCCGGGACAGGGGAGAACACTGAAGCTTTCTTT.

V usage is TRBV7-9 and J usage is TRBJ2-1, with D uncertain. The V and J ends lost 1 base and 4 bases respectively, with 5 bases between them. CDR3 length equals 13 residues. Germline V gene lookup returns CDR1 SEHNR and CDR2 FQNEAQ (reference sequence). CDR3 DNA sequence: TGTGCCAGCAGCTTAGGAGAGTACAATGAGCAGTTCTTC. This gives the protein CASSLGEYNEQFF.